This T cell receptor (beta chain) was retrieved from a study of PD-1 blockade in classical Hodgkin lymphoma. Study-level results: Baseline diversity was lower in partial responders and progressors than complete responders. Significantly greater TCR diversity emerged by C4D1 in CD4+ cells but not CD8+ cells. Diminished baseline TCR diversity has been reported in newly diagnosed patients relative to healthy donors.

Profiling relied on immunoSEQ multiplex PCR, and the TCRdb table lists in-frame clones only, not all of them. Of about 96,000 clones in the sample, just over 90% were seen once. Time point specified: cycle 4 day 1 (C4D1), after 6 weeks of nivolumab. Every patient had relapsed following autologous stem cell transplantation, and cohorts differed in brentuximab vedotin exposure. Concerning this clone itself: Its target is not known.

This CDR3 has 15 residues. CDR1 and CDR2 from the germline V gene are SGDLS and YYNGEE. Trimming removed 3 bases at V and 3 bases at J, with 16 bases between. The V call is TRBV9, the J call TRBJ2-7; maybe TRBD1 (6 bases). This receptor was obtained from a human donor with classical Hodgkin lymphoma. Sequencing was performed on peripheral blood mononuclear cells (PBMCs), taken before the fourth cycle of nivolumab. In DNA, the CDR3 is TGTGCCAGCAGCGAGGGGACAAACATTATCTACGAGCAGTACTTC. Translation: CASSEGTNIIYEQYF.